This T cell receptor beta chain was obtained from a study of CXCR3-negative and CXCR3-positive naive CD8 T cells. Triplicate sorts of under 350,000 cells per CD8+ subset. Libraries were UMI-labeled 5' RACE TRB cDNA. TCRdb reprocessed the 5' RACE reads, keeping one entry per CDR3 protein, no DNA. In total, the table holds roughly 120,000 distinct CDR3 sequences. Remarks on this clonotype: What it recognizes is unknown.

CDR1 and CDR2 (germline): DFQATT, SNEGSKA (reference sequence). CDR3 length: 13 residues. The study, taken as a whole, reports: CXCR3-negative naive cells had less hydrophobic TRB CDR3s than did CXCR3-positive naive cells. Naive subsets did not differ in surface CD5, and the authors estimated TCR strength using properties of the TRB CDR3. The TRBV-TRBJ usage of naive CXCR3-negative and CXCR3-positive cells was similar, but that of memory cells differed.

The sequencing input was naive CXCR3+ CD8+ T cells from blood. Stated subset: CD45RO-CCR7+CD27+CD95- naive CD8+ T cells expressing CXCR3 (TNR3+). V usage is TRBV20-1 and J usage is TRBJ1-1. The sequence derives from a human donor in good health. Some clones in this sample may be carry-over from other donors' samples. CDR3 protein: CSAEGEGNTEAFF.